This is a list of T cell receptor beta chains from one sample in a study of neurological immune-mediated disorders. TCRdb re-analysed the 5' RACE reads in MiXCR, keeping a single row per CDR3 protein. The profile shows 130,000 or so distinct CDR3 sequences, about 3.2% of them singletons. Sequencing was performed on PBMCs. Receptor source: a woman aged 25 to 39 with multiple sclerosis. Both conserved end residues are part of each CDR3. The D gene is left open where the match is weak. A clone size is listed for some rows: how often the clone was seen (once, few, many), or a class if it is expanded.

DNA: TGTGCCAGCAGCCGGGTGGGTAGCGGAAATCCGAACACCGGGGAGCTGTTTTTT
CDR3: CASSRVGSGNPNTGELFF
size: many
J: TRBJ2-2
D: NA
V: TRBV7-6

DNA: TGTGCCAGCAGGCTTGGGGGTACCTCTGGGGCCAACGTCCTGACTTTC
CDR3: CASRLGGTSGANVLTF
size: many
J: TRBJ2-6
D: NA
V: TRBV7-2

DNA: TGCGCCAGCAGCTTGTCCGATAAGGATCAGCCCCAGCATTTT
CDR3: CASSLSDKDQPQHF
size: many
J: TRBJ1-5
D: NA
V: TRBV5-1

DNA: TGCAGCGTTGAGTCCTCAACAGGGACAGGGGCCGATCTCGTATACGAGCAGTACTTC
CDR3: CSVESSTGTGADLVYEQYF
size: many
J: TRBJ2-7
D: TRBD1
V: TRBV29-1

DNA: TGCGCCAGCAGCTTGGAGGGGGCGGGGTCCAATGAGCAGTTCTTC
CDR3: CASSLEGAGSNEQFF
size: many
J: TRBJ2-1
D: NA
V: TRBV5-1

DNA: TGCAGCGTTGTCCATTACGAGCAGTACTTC
CDR3: CSVVHYEQYF
size: many
J: TRBJ2-7
D: NA
V: TRBV29-1

DNA: TGTGCCAGCAGCTCGGGGACACCCTACGAGCAGTACTTC
CDR3: CASSSGTPYEQYF
size: NA
J: TRBJ2-7
D: NA
V: TRBV7-8

DNA: TGCAGTGCTTCGGGACTAGTGAAACAAGAGACCCAGTACTTC
CDR3: CSASGLVKQETQYF
size: many
J: TRBJ2-5
D: TRBD2
V: TRBV20-1

DNA: TGTGCCAGCAGTTTTCAGGGACAGGGGTCCCCCAATCAGCCCCAGCATTTT
CDR3: CASSFQGQGSPNQPQHF
size: many
J: TRBJ1-5
D: TRBD1
V: TRBV12-3/TRBV12-4

DNA: TGCGCCAGCAGCTTGTTGGGGACAGCGGATTCACCCCTCCACTTT
CDR3: CASSLLGTADSPLHF
size: many
J: TRBJ1-6
D: TRBD1
V: TRBV5-1

DNA: TGCAGTGCTAGAGGCAGGGGAGCGAGAGAAAAACTGTTTTTT
CDR3: CSARGRGAREKLFF
size: many
J: TRBJ1-4
D: NA
V: TRBV20-1

DNA: TGCGCCAGCAGCTTAATGACAGGGGGAATCGCTTTCTTT
CDR3: CASSLMTGGIAFF
size: many
J: TRBJ1-1
D: TRBD1
V: TRBV5-1